The 31 T cell receptor beta chains given below trace back to one sample, sequenced in a study of cytomegalovirus exposure and HLA in healthy donors. In the PCR, 60 Vbeta and 13 Jbeta primers were used. Clones were read by immunoSEQ multiplex PCR, and TCRdb kept only the in-frame ones, dropping some. This sample has roughly 71,000 clones, with around 70% found just once. Sequenced: PBMCs. The receptors derive from a human donor in good health.

This chain links TRBV2 with TRBJ2-7; D might be TRBD2 (6 bases). Germline loops: CDR1 SNHLY, CDR2 FYNNEI. The V end was cut by 4 bases, the J end by 6 bases, with 10 bases between. This CDR3 spans 12 amino acids. CDR3 amino acids: CASSAWGGEQYF. In DNA, the CDR3 is TGTGCCAGCAGTGCTTGGGGAGGCGAGCAGTACTTC.

The V gene is TRBV6-5, the J gene TRBJ1-3, with TRBD1 identical over 11 bases. V lost 2 bases to trimming and J lost 4 bases; unmatched junction nucleotides: 4. The length of the CDR3 is 16 residues. Germline CDR1 MNHEY, CDR2 SVGAGI. The chain's CDR3 is CASSYRGTGGGNTIYF. Written as DNA, the CDR3 is TGTGCCAGCAGTTACCGTGGGACAGGGGGAGGAAACACCATATATTTT.

The rearrangement joins TRBV19 to TRBJ1-2; 10 bases line up with TRBD1. CDR1 is LNHDA, CDR2 SQIVND, per germline (reference sequence). CDR3 length equals 14 residues. V shed 5 bases and J 4 bases; nucleotides not matched to a gene: 4. The CDR3 DNA reads as TGTGCCAGTAGTCCCGGGACAGGGGCCTATGGCTACACCTTC. Its translation is CASSPGTGAYGYTF.

The chain uses TRBV9 and TRBJ1-2; 10 nucleotides align to TRBD1. Trimming at V came to 6 bases and at J to 6 bases, leaving 8 bases not matched to a gene. Per germline, CDR1 SGDLS and CDR2 YYNGEE. CDR3 size: 14 residues. CDR3 loop: CASTSTGTGDGYTF. CDR3 sequence (DNA): TGTGCCAGCACCTCTACCGGGACAGGGGATGGCTACACCTTC.

The chain's CDR3 is CASRLGLRYEQYF. DNA for the CDR3: TGTGCCAGCAGGCTGGGACTCCGCTACGAGCAGTACTTC. The chain recombines TRBV28 with TRBJ2-7; D is possibly TRBD2 (6 bases). The germline V and J ends were trimmed by 6 bases and 3 bases, with 12 bases remaining between them. CDR3 length equals 13 residues. The germline V gene has CDR1 MDHEN and CDR2 SYDVKM.

The rearrangement links TRBV6-5 to TRBJ1-5, with a possible D match to TRBD1 (6 bases). From germline, CDR1 is MNHEY and CDR2 SVGAGI. Trimming stripped 5 bases from V and 3 bases from J, with 14 bases between. The CDR3 contains 15 residues. Here the CDR3 DNA reads TGTGCCAGCAGTCGCCTACGACAGGACAATCAGCCCCAGCATTTT. Protein: CASSRLRQDNQPQHF.

The chain combines TRBV28 with TRBJ2-2, with D possibly being TRBD2 (7 bases). CDR3 length: 14 amino acids. Germline V lookup: CDR1 MDHEN, CDR2 SYDVKM. Deletions cut 11 bases from V and 4 bases from J, with 17 bases between. The CDR3, as DNA: TGTGCCTGGGGGGGGCGCCGAGGCACCGGGGAGCTGTTTTTT. Translation: CAWGGRRGTGELFF.

The chain employs TRBV7-3 and TRBJ1-1; D possibly corresponds to TRBD1 (5 bases). The V end was cut by 3 bases, the J end by 0 bases, with 11 bases between. The CDR3 is 15 amino acids. The germline V gene has CDR1 SGHTA and CDR2 FQGTGA. CDR3 DNA: TGTGCCAGCAGCTTGATGACAGTAATGAACACTGAAGCTTTCTTT. Translated, it gives CASSLMTVMNTEAFF.

The rearrangement links TRBV5-1 to TRBJ1-1; the match to TRBD1 covers 7 bases. This CDR3 region has 15 residues. CDR1 is SGHRS and CDR2 is YFSETQ in the germline V gene. V dropped 3 bases and J dropped 3; count of bases not matched to a gene: 8. The CDR3 DNA follows: TGCGCCAGCAGCTCCTACGGACAGGCGCACACTGAAGCTTTCTTT. It is translated as CASSSYGQAHTEAFF.

The chain couples TRBV11-2 to TRBJ2-7, with TRBD1 identical over 9 bases. V was pared by 1 base and J by 0 bases, with 7 bases of the junction left unmatched. In germline, CDR1 is SGHAT, CDR2 FQNNGV. The CDR3 sequence is 17 residues long. The CDR3 nucleotides are TGTGCCAGCAGCTTAGGGGACAGGGCGCGGGCCTCCTACGAGCAGTACTTC. Its protein product is CASSLGDRARASYEQYF.

There are a few counts of this clone. This chain uses TRBV6-5 with TRBJ1-5; no clear D gene. Germline V gives CDR1 MNHEY, CDR2 SVGAGI. The CDR3 totals 14 residues. The ends were cut back, 6 bases at V and 0 bases at J, with 9 bases in the middle. Here the CDR3 DNA reads TGTGCCAGCAGGCGCCATGGTAGCAATCAGCCCCAGCATTTT. It specifies CASRRHGSNQPQHF.

The V and J genes are TRBV12-5 and TRBJ2-5; TRBD2 matches at 13 bases. Germline V gives CDR1 LGHNT, CDR2 FRNRAP. The CDR3 has 16 amino acids. The V gene end was trimmed by 0 bases and the J gene end by 4 bases; junction bases not matched to a gene: 2. CDR3 sequence (DNA): TGTGCTAGTGGTTTGGTACTAGCGGGAGGGGGAGAGACCCAGTACTTC. Translation gives CASGLVLAGGGETQYF. Full variable domain (missing parts from reference TRBV12-5 and TRBJ2-5): DARVTQTPRHKVTEMGQEVTMRCQPILGHNTVFWYRQTMMQGLELLAYFRNRAPLDDSGMPKDRFSAEMPDATLATLKIQPSEPRDSAVYFCASGLVLAGGGETQYFGPGTRLLVL.

The genes are TRBV28 and TRBJ2-2; 7 bases are a match to TRBD1. Germline CDR1 reads MDHEN; CDR2 reads SYDVKM. Germline trimming cut 3 bases from V and 1 base from J; bases unmatched to any gene: 5. This CDR3 region has 16 residues. The CDR3 loop reads CASSFPRTGNTGELFF. DNA of the CDR3: TGTGCCAGCAGTTTTCCCAGGACAGGGAACACCGGGGAGCTGTTTTTT.

V gene TRBV29-1 combines with J gene TRBJ2-2, with 9 bases identical to TRBD1. Germline lookup yields CDR1 SQVTM and CDR2 ANQGSEA. V lost 6 bases, J lost 6 bases, and 11 bases stayed unmatched. The CDR3 spans 15 residues. For the CDR3, the DNA is TGCAGCGTCCGAAAGACAGGGGGAGTTTCCGGGGAGCTGTTTTTT. Its translation: CSVRKTGGVSGELFF.

The chain links TRBV6-5 to TRBJ1-1; a weak D match, TRBD1 (5 bases). Germline assignment: CDR1 MNHEY and CDR2 SVGAGI. V was shortened by 1 base and J by 2 bases, with 11 bases between the two germline ends. There are 15 residues in the CDR3. The DNA of the CDR3 is TGTGCCAGCAGTTACTTAGGGGCTATTAACACTGAAGCTTTCTTT. Translating gives CASSYLGAINTEAFF.

CDR3 nucleotide sequence: TGTGCCATCAGTGTTACCAGGGGAGAGCAGTACTTC. Encoded protein: CAISVTRGEQYF. The gene calls are TRBV10-3 and TRBJ2-7, with D tentatively TRBD1 (6 bases). V lost 4 bases, J lost 7 bases, and 11 bases lay in between. Per the germline V gene, CDR1 is ENHRY and CDR2 is SYGVKD. The CDR3 has 12 residues.

The chain recombines TRBV28 with TRBJ1-2; maybe TRBD1 (5 bases). Trimming took 4 bases from V and 4 from J, leaving 10 bases between them. Germline V gives CDR1 MDHEN, CDR2 SYDVKM. This CDR3 has 13 residues. CDR3 in amino acids: CASSSVDSYGYTF. CDR3 sequence (DNA): TGTGCCAGCAGTTCAGTCGACAGCTATGGCTACACCTTC.

The chain has TRBV19 and TRBJ2-7, with D maybe TRBD1 (5 bases). This CDR3 comprises 12 residues. Per the germline V gene, CDR1 is LNHDA and CDR2 is SQIVND (reference sequence). The germline V and J ends were trimmed by 2 bases and 3 bases, with 5 bases remaining between them. CDR3 sequence reads: CASSIQGYEQYF. In nucleotides, the CDR3 is TGTGCCAGTAGTATACAGGGCTACGAGCAGTACTTC.

The chain is built from TRBV7-2 and TRBJ2-7; 7 bases agree with TRBD2. CDR1 is SGHTA, CDR2 FQGNSA, per germline. The CDR3 totals 13 residues. V gave up 5 bases and J gave up 2 bases; unmatched junction bases: 3. The CDR3 here is CASSRGLTYEQYF. CDR3 DNA: TGTGCCAGCAGCCGGGGACTAACCTACGAGCAGTACTTC.

The chain uses TRBV28 and TRBJ2-7; weak D call: TRBD2 (6 bases). V lost 3 bases to trimming and J lost 2 bases, with 14 bases between them. This CDR3 comprises 15 residues. The germline V gene encodes CDR1 MDHEN and CDR2 SYDVKM. CDR3 nucleotide sequence: TGTGCCAGCAGTTTCGGCGGTGGAGGGGCCTACGAGCAGTACTTC. This translates into CASSFGGGGAYEQYF.

This chain uses TRBV11-2 with TRBJ2-3; D unresolved. The CDR3 sequence is 12 residues long. The V end was cut by 6 bases, the J end by 0 bases, with 4 bases between. In germline, CDR1 is SGHAT, CDR2 FQNNGV. The chain's CDR3 is CASRTSTDTQYF. Written as DNA, the CDR3 is TGTGCCAGCAGAACTAGCACAGATACGCAGTATTTT.

This clone was counted between two and nine times. This chain joins TRBV15 and TRBJ2-3, with TRBD1 matching over 12 bases. Germline CDR1 LNHNV, CDR2 YYDKDF (reference sequence). This CDR3 has 17 amino acids. Trimming cost V 1 base and J 4 bases; bases outside gene matches: 6. CDR3 region: CATSRGPGQGASDTQYF. The CDR3 bases are TGTGCCACCAGCAGAGGTCCGGGACAGGGGGCCTCAGATACGCAGTATTTT.

The chain employs TRBV30 and TRBJ2-1; D gene uncertain. Trimming pared 2 bases from V and 5 bases from J, leaving 13 bases between. The CDR3 is 14 residues long. Germline lookup yields CDR1 GTSNPN and CDR2 SVGIG (reference sequence). The CDR3 DNA is TGTGCCTGGAGTCCCTATTATTCTAACAATGAGCAGTTCTTC. Protein: CAWSPYYSNNEQFF.

This clone was recorded a few times. The V and J genes are TRBV27 and TRBJ1-2; 10 bases are a match to TRBD1. CDR1 and CDR2 from the germline V gene are MNHEY and SMNVEV (reference sequence). The length of the CDR3 is 15 residues. The junction had 2 bases not matched to a gene; V was cut back by 3 bases and J by 1 base. The CDR3 protein is CASSLGQGLNYGYTF. The CDR3 nucleotides read TGTGCCAGCAGTTTGGGACAGGGGCTTAACTATGGCTACACCTTC.

The chain uses TRBV13 and TRBJ2-3; 11 bases align to TRBD2. V lost 4 bases, J lost 0 bases, and 15 bases stayed unmatched. This CDR3 region has 20 residues. CDR1 is PRHDT and CDR2 is FYEKMQ in the germline V gene (reference sequence). This chain's CDR3 is CASSSVLAGDLYTSTDTQYF. CDR3 bases: TGTGCCAGCAGCTCGGTACTAGCGGGAGATCTGTATACTAGCACAGATACGCAGTATTTT. Variable domain in full (rest from reference TRBV13 and TRBJ2-3): AAGVIQSPRHLIKEKRETATLKCYPIPRHDTVYWYQQGPGQDPQFLISFYEKMQSDKGSIPDRFSAQQFSDYHSELNMSSLELGDSALYFCASSSVLAGDLYTSTDTQYFGPGTRLTVL.

This sequence joins TRBV2 and TRBJ2-5; the D gene is possibly TRBD1 (8 bases). Trimming took 4 bases from V and 7 from J, leaving 16 bases between them. CDR1 SNHLY and CDR2 FYNNEI come from the germline V gene. There are 14 residues in the CDR3. CDR3 protein: CASSAGTGGGTQYF. The CDR3 DNA sequence: TGTGCCAGCAGTGCCGGGACAGGCGGGGGGACCCAGTACTTC.

The chain employs TRBV19 and TRBJ2-5; TRBD2 matches 14 bases. This CDR3 region has 19 residues. Germline V gene sequence: CDR1 LNHDA, CDR2 SQIVND (reference sequence). The ends lost 4 bases at V and 4 bases at J; junction bases unmatched: 14. The CDR3 sequence: CASSTSMGLAGAVGETQYF. For the CDR3, the DNA is TGTGCCAGTAGTACCTCTATGGGACTAGCGGGAGCGGTAGGAGAGACCCAGTACTTC.

V gene TRBV7-9 combines with J gene TRBJ2-4; D might be TRBD2 (5 bases). V was shortened by 6 bases and J by 0 bases, with 15 bases between the two germline ends. Germline CDR1 is SEHNR and CDR2 is FQNEAQ (reference sequence). The CDR3 runs 16 residues. The CDR3 DNA follows: TGTGCCAGCAGTTCCAGTGGAGGCAAAGCCAAAAACATTCAGTACTTC. This sequence encodes CASSSSGGKAKNIQYF.

Turning to this clone: Other DNA sequences in the same sample also yield this CDR3. The chain is built from TRBV5-1 and TRBJ1-1, with D possibly matching TRBD1 (5 bases). There are 14 residues in the CDR3. Germline values: CDR1 SGHRS, CDR2 YFSETQ. The V end was cut by 0 bases, the J end by 4 bases, with 10 bases between. The CDR3 spells CASSLDTGGTEAFF. CDR3 sequence (DNA): TGCGCCAGCAGCTTGGATACCGGGGGCACTGAAGCTTTCTTT.

J is TRBJ2-7 and V is TRBV27; D gene unclear. The CDR3 contains 12 residues. Germline CDR1 and CDR2: MNHEY and SMNVEV (reference sequence). The ends were cut back, 6 bases at V and 6 bases at J, with 12 bases in the middle. Here the CDR3 reads CASRNRMSEQYF. In DNA form, the CDR3 reads TGTGCCAGCAGGAATAGAATGAGCGAGCAGTACTTC.

J is TRBJ2-5 and V is TRBV14; 8 nucleotides align to TRBD2. V shed 1 base and J 2 bases; nucleotides not matched to a gene: 3. This CDR3 comprises 15 residues. Germline CDR1 reads SGHDN; CDR2 reads FVKESK. CDR3 in amino acids: CASSQVAGFQETQYF. Written as DNA, the CDR3 is TGTGCCAGCAGCCAAGTAGCGGGATTTCAAGAGACCCAGTACTTC.